The rows below give T cell receptor beta chains drawn from one sample of a study of PD-L1 blockade in urothelial cancer. Produced via immunoSEQ multiplex PCR; TCRdb's table is partial and in-frame only. The table shows 30,000 to 40,000 clones, with around 82% occurring only once. Sequences were derived from PBMCs, sampled around atezolizumab (anti-PD-L1) treatment. These receptor sequences come from a man in his sixties with urothelial cancer. CDR3s leave out the opening cysteine and the closing phenylalanine or tryptophan. Fields, in order: CDR3 protein, V gene.

ASSQTTPGELF	TRBV9
AWSGKELAGANTGELF	TRBV30
ASRPGLAGGEQY	TRBV27
ASSAQVAGQPQH	TRBV2
ASRDRYSEQY	TRBV6-1
ASSFLPGRAGGPELPDTQY	TRBV13
ASSPKGNEQF	TRBV7-9
ASSVGQGQNSPLH	TRBV18
AYSKTGVRNIQY	TRBV30
ACQTGLTGNTIY	TRBV19
ASSASSGANVLT	TRBV11-2
ASTGTTNTGELF	TRBV5-1
ASSLRLTTDTQY	TRBV19
ASSLWSRGDYEQY	TRBV5-4
ASSPSTVTNEKLF	TRBV28
ASSLVRTSGSHEQF	TRBV7-9
ASSPWTSGETQY	TRBV7-7
ASSFSTAYGYT	TRBV7-6
ASRPAGPGDEQF	TRBV7-9
ASGDRFGGYT	TRBV10-1
ASSSGLAGLTNTGELF	TRBV13
ASSLLQGDYGYT	TRBV5-1
ASSEPGQGHEQY	TRBV9
ASSSVRGQGITEAF	TRBV11-2
ASSLVTSNTGELF	TRBV5-5
ASSLGQENTIY	TRBV5-1
ASSSEAGGRTDTQY	TRBV7-2
ASSAPLGDRTDYEQY	TRBV9
ASSQEQSSYEQY	TRBV6-5
ASRPGQRNTEAF	TRBV7-9
ASSPGKTGDYTGELF	TRBV5-1
ASSGQGEQPQH	TRBV2
ASSPSTRGIDTQY	TRBV5-1
ASSDRAYGYT	TRBV9
ASSPFTGGEETQY	TRBV18
AWSGLVGETQY	TRBV30
ASSVGTSGYEQY	TRBV7-3
ASITPRRDRGSTEAF	TRBV19
ASSATGVFRARGYT	TRBV7-3
ASSHEGLAGGTDTQY	TRBV4-2
ASSLEAFNQPQH	TRBV28
ASPPPRQGVIYGYT	TRBV21-1
ASSQVDGGNYGYT	TRBV4-3
ASSFSGGGYSNQPQH	TRBV7-8
ASSEPTRDEKLF	TRBV10-2
ASSWGRGKMELF	TRBV27
ASRERAVTEAF	TRBV6-1
ASSPGGVGNTGELF	TRBV5-1
SVDEGPGEQY	TRBV29-1
ASSLGLAYNEQF	TRBV11-2
ASYLPKEQNEKLF	TRBV21-1
ASRDRGRNEQF	TRBV28